Following are 9 T cell receptor beta chains from one sample sequenced in a study of OX40 agonist ivuxolimab in advanced cancers. Data came from immunoSEQ multiplex PCR; TCRdb stores just in-frame clones and leaves some out. The table shows about 78,000 clones, with 85% to 95% occurring only once. Sequenced material: CD4+ or CD8+ T cells sorted from blood, taken in a trial of the OX40 agonist ivuxolimab. The receptors derive from an adult with an advanced solid tumor such as melanoma, head and neck, liver or kidney cancer.

The V gene is TRBV6-6, the J gene TRBJ1-5; D remains unclear. Germline lookup yields CDR1 MNHNY and CDR2 SVGAGI (reference sequence). The CDR3 has 12 amino acids. The V and J ends lost 2 bases and 5 bases respectively, with 4 bases between them. The CDR3 here is CASSYDDQPQHF. DNA for the CDR3: TGTGCCAGCAGTTACGACGATCAGCCCCAGCATTTT.

The rearrangement uses TRBV21-1 and TRBJ1-3. TRBV21-1 is flagged as a pseudogene. The CDR3 totals 20 residues. The CDR3 DNA is TGTGCCAGCAGCAAATCTTCGGGGGGCCGCAGGTCCTGGGTCGGGAACACCATATATTTT. It encodes CASSKSSGGRRSWVGNTIYF.

Sample share makes this clone medium-sized. This sequence joins TRBV6-1 and TRBJ1-5; 7 nucleotides agree with TRBD1. Germline V lookup: CDR1 MNHNS, CDR2 SASEGT. V was pared by 9 bases and J by 5 bases, with 4 bases of the junction left unmatched. The CDR3 is made up of 12 amino acids. In DNA form, the CDR3 reads TGTGCCAGGGACAGGTGGGATCAGCCCCAGCATTTT. Translation gives CARDRWDQPQHF.

This clone was counted only a few times. The rearrangement joins TRBV28 to TRBJ1-5; D is possibly TRBD1 (6 bases). V gave up 2 bases and J gave up 2 bases, with 7 bases separating them. Germline CDR1 reads MDHEN; CDR2 reads SYDVKM. This CDR3 has 14 amino acids. The DNA of the CDR3 is TGTGCCAGCAGTTTACGACAGGGCAATCAGCCCCAGCATTTT. It specifies CASSLRQGNQPQHF.

This chain links TRBV5-1 with TRBJ1-1; 7 nucleotides align to TRBD1. V lost 0 bases, J lost 0 bases, and 5 bases stayed unmatched. From germline, CDR1 is SGHRS and CDR2 YFSETQ. The CDR3 is made up of 16 amino acids. The CDR3 DNA reads as TGCGCCAGCAGCTTGGACAGGGGCTCTCTGAACACTGAAGCTTTCTTT. Translation gives CASSLDRGSLNTEAFF. Supplemented by reference TRBV5-1 and TRBJ1-1, the full variable domain reads KAGVTQTPRYLIKTRGQQVTLSCSPISGHRSVSWYQQTPGQGLQFLFEYFSETQRNKGNFPGRFSGRQFSNSRSEMNVSTLELGDSALYLCASSLDRGSLNTEAFFGQGTRLTVV.

About this clone itself: A read error may produce the germline difference seen at one junction end. The chain is built from TRBV7-7 and TRBJ2-2; D ambiguous. In germline, CDR1 is SSHAT, CDR2 FNYEAQ (reference sequence). This CDR3 is 13 amino acids long. For the CDR3, the DNA is TGTGCTAGCAGCCCGGACCGCACCGGGGAGCTGTTTTTT. It codes for CASSPDRTGELFF.

This clone was counted a single time. The CDR3, as DNA: TGCGCCAGCAGCAACGCAGGGGGCCTCTCCTACGAGCAGTACTTC. This translates into CASSNAGGLSYEQYF. The chain has TRBV5-1 and TRBJ2-7; 8 bases agree with TRBD1. Trimming at V came to 4 bases and at J to 0 bases, leaving 6 bases not matched to a gene. Germline V gene data show CDR1 as SGHRS and CDR2 as YFSETQ. The CDR3 length is 15 residues.

V gene TRBV6-1 combines with J gene TRBJ2-4, with 9 bases identical to TRBD1. CDR1 and CDR2 (germline): MNHNS, SASEGT. CDR3 length equals 13 residues. V lost 4 bases, J lost 8 bases, and 3 bases stayed unmatched. In nucleotides, the CDR3 is TGTGCCAGCAGTGCGGGACAGGGAGACATTCAGTACTTC. Residues: CASSAGQGDIQYF.

This chain connects TRBV4-2 to TRBJ1-5; weak D call: TRBD1 (5 bases). The CDR3 covers 15 residues. Per the germline V gene, CDR1 is LGHNA and CDR2 is YNFKEQ. V lost 1 base, J lost 5 bases, and 12 bases lay in between. This chain's CDR3 is CASSQGGTSDQPQHF. Written as DNA, the CDR3 is TGTGCCAGCAGCCAAGGGGGGACTTCAGATCAGCCCCAGCATTTT.